This T cell receptor (beta chain) is from a study of blood T cell repertoires in COVID-19 (dated by TCRdb to about 2020). General notes on the study: Collaborator samples came from the United States, Italy and Spain and covered acute and convalescent phases of COVID-19. Where available, HLA class I and class II types were obtained from metadata supplied by the sample provider rather than from assay-based typing. Samples were obtained from the ongoing ImmuneRACE study (first 160 participants) and from 1,254 subjects provided by 6 global collaborators. The repertoires were made available in a free public database intended to serve as a resource for research on the immune response to SARS-CoV-2. The material from the prospective study consisted of cDNA or gDNA derived from T cells, B-cell-depleted T cells, or PBMCs. The sample metadata nearly always contained a de-identified subject ID, COVID-19 status, age in years and sex. Subjects who had been exposed to COVID-19, were actively infected with it, or had recovered from it provided the deeply sampled blood TCRbeta repertoires that made up the dataset.

The full study reports these points: Clinical and demographic metadata were provided uncurated, with the amount varying by source and participant.

TCRbeta CDR3 regions were amplified from genomic DNA by means of the immunoSEQ Assay, a bias-controlled multiplex PCR. As for the original processing: Nucleated cell counts per sample were estimated from amplification of reference gene primers within the assay. To quantify the absolute abundance of each unique TCRbeta CDR3 rearrangement, sequence reads were collapsed and filtered. Productive Simpson clonality was computed per sample as the square root of Simpson's diversity index over productive rearrangements. TCRdb limited this immuneACCESS table to in-frame rearrangements with V and J called. A share of clones is missing; checked studies link under half to unresolved V genes, and the rest is unexplained. V and J calls and clone size are as listed in that table; D and trimming were resolved from the DNA. The sample table contains 350,000 to 400,000 clones; only one count was recorded for 75% to 90% of them. Together, the top ten hold under 8.5% of the sample.

CDR1 and CDR2, looked up from the germline V gene (reference sequence), are SEHNR and FQNEAQ. The CDR3 measures 14 amino acids from cysteine to phenylalanine. The read is trimmed to its CDR3 DNA, 42 bases read in frame from base 1. The germline ends are 11 bases apart after V is trimmed by 5 bases and J by 2 bases. This clone was counted a single time. Its antigen is currently not known. No much larger clonotype is one base removed from it; base qualities were not supplied. One collaborating source in Seattle enrolled patients while the patients were actively infected and followed the patients over time throughout the course of disease. Collaborating institutions collected whole blood in K2EDTA tubes following their own protocols. For TCRbeta analysis, collaborators shipped samples as frozen whole blood, isolated PBMCs, or DNA extracted from either of those sample types.

The rearrangement joined TRBV7-9 to TRBJ2-3; the D gene is perhaps TRBD2, from 5 matching bases. The sequenced sample was peripheral blood. The TCR sequence derives from a woman aged 60-75 years with COVID-19, enrolled during active disease. CDR3 protein: CASSPRGSTDTQYF. The nucleotides read TGTGCCAGCAGCCCTAGAGGGTCCACAGATACGCAGTATTTT. Where the CDR3 stops, the reference TRBV7-9 and TRBJ2-3 genes take over; the full variable domain is DTGVSQNPRHKITKRGQNVTFRCDPISEHNRLYWYRQTLGQGPEFLTYFQNEAQLEKSRLLSDRFSAERPKGSFSTLEIQRTEQGDSAMYLCASSPRGSTDTQYFGPGTRLTVL.